The 30 T cell receptor beta chains presented below share a single source sample, sequenced in a study of T cells in Graves' hyperthyroidism and ophthalmopathy. Authors of the study amplified TCR beta CDR3 regions from RNA transcripts. Initially, a first-round RT-PCR of the TCR CDR3 employed the HTBI primer set. TCRdb recomputed calls from the multiplex PCR reads with MiXCR, one row per CDR3 protein. The data hold about 760,000 distinct CDR3 sequences, with under 45% observed a single time. The sequencing sample was made of blood. The source is a woman aged 40 to 50 with Graves' hyperthyroidism.

This clonotype appeared many times. V gene TRBV20-1 combines with J gene TRBJ1-1; D call uncertain. Germline lookup yields CDR1 DFQATT and CDR2 SNEGSKA (reference sequence). V lost 7 bases and J lost 1, with 16 bases in between. The CDR3 length is 14 residues. The CDR3 spells CSVPDRVGNTEAFF. The CDR3 coding sequence is TGCAGTGTCCCAGACCGGGTTGGGAACACTGAAGCTTTCTTT.

This clonotype showed up many times. The V gene is TRBV7-2, the J gene TRBJ1-1; 7 positions agree with TRBD1. The J segment lost 4 bases and the V segment lost 7 bases, leaving 6 bases of the junction unmatched. CDR1 is SGHTA and CDR2 is FQGNSA in the germline V gene. The length of the CDR3 is 13 residues. The CDR3 region has the DNA TGTGCCAGCACCCGTACAGGGGTCACTGAAGCTTTCTTT. This sequence encodes CASTRTGVTEAFF.

V gene TRBV27 combines with J gene TRBJ2-7; 10 bases are a match to TRBD1. Germline V gene lookup returns CDR1 MNHEY and CDR2 SMNVEV (reference sequence). J lost 2 bases, V lost 6 bases, and 7 bases had no gene match. CDR3 length: 15 residues. CDR3 protein: CASSTGTGVAYEQYF. The CDR3 DNA reads TGTGCCAGCAGCACCGGGACAGGGGTTGCCTACGAGCAGTACTTC.

Points on this clonotype: Its ends do not fully match the called genes, so a read error is possible. This rearrangement joins TRBV6-5 to TRBJ2-7, with 8 bases that match TRBD2. The germline CDR1 and CDR2 sequences are MNHEY and SVGAGI. CDR3 length: 13 amino acids. CDR3 coding DNA: TGTGCCGGCAGAGCGGGAGAGTCCTACGAGCAGTACTTC. Translating it yields CAGRAGESYEQYF.

This clonotype was observed a few times. The chain employs TRBV12-3 or TRBV12-4 and TRBJ1-1; TRBD1 matches at 11 bases. V dropped 3 bases and J dropped 10; count of bases not matched to a gene: 7. This CDR3 spans 14 amino acids. CDR3 residues: CASSLGDRGKVAFF. CDR3 DNA: TGTGCCAGCAGTTTGGGGGACAGGGGGAAAGTAGCTTTCTTT.

Many counts were recorded for this clonotype. The chain is built from TRBV6-5 and TRBJ2-7; 8 nucleotides match TRBD1. The CDR3 consists of 14 residues. Per the germline V gene, CDR1 is MNHEY and CDR2 is SVGAGI. Trimming removed 4 bases from V and 5 bases from J; junction bases left unmatched: 7. CDR3 region: CASSSLGQEDEQYF. The DNA for the CDR3 is TGTGCCAGCAGTTCCTTGGGACAGGAAGACGAGCAGTACTTC.

This clonotype was counted many times. This chain connects TRBV12-3 or TRBV12-4 to TRBJ2-5; no clear D gene. V lost 3 bases, J lost 6 bases, and 8 bases lay in between. This CDR3 is built from 12 residues. The CDR3 reads CASSFNDKTQYF. The CDR3 bases are TGTGCCAGCAGTTTTAACGACAAGACCCAGTACTTC.

The rearrangement joins TRBV4-1 to TRBJ2-7; the D call may be TRBD1 or TRBD2 (6 bases each). V was cut by 1 base and J by 0 bases, with 13 bases left in between. CDR3 length: 16 amino acids. From germline, CDR1 is MGHRA and CDR2 YSYEKL. The CDR3: CASSQVGGQSSYEQYF. The CDR3 DNA reads as TGCGCCAGCAGCCAAGTTGGGGGGCAAAGCTCCTACGAGCAGTACTTC.

This chain connects TRBV29-1 to TRBJ2-7; 9 bases fit TRBD2. This CDR3 is 11 amino acids long. The junction had 1 base not matched to a gene; V was cut back by 4 bases and J by 6 bases. The V gene's germline CDR1 is SQVTM and CDR2 ANQGSEA. CDR3 sequence: CSVVAGAEQYF. The CDR3 nucleotides read TGCAGCGTTGTAGCGGGGGCCGAGCAGTACTTC.

The rearrangement joins TRBV11-1 to TRBJ2-2; no clear D. Trimming left V 1 base short and J 8 bases short, with 11 bases between. Germline values: CDR1 SGHAT, CDR2 FQDESV (reference sequence). The CDR3 is 14 amino acids. The CDR3: CASSLEVRSGELFF. The CDR3 DNA is TGTGCCAGCAGCTTAGAAGTCCGGTCGGGGGAGCTGTTTTTT.

This clonotype has ten or more counts. CDR3 DNA: TGTGCCAGCAGCAAATCAATATTAACTGAAGCTTTCTTT. Translation gives CASSKSILTEAFF. V gene TRBV7-2 combines with J gene TRBJ1-1; D remains ambiguous. This CDR3 spans 13 amino acids. V was shortened by 5 bases and J by 5 bases, with 12 bases between the two germline ends. Germline assignment: CDR1 SGHTA and CDR2 FQGNSA.

This clonotype showed up just a few times. The rearrangement links TRBV12-5 to TRBJ1-2; D gene ambiguous. The germline CDR1 and CDR2 sequences are LGHNT and FRNRAP. The germline V and J ends were trimmed by 2 bases and 7 bases, with 5 bases remaining between them. The CDR3 extends over 11 amino acids. CDR3 nucleotide sequence: TGTGCTAGTGGTTTGTTGGGTGGCTACACCTTC. Amino acids: CASGLLGGYTF.

As concerns this clonotype: Compared with germline, one end of the junction differs, possibly owing to a read error. This chain joins TRBV7-2 and TRBJ2-6, with D perhaps TRBD1 (5 bases). The germline V gene encodes CDR1 SGHTA and CDR2 FQGNSA. The CDR3 is 16 residues long. This CDR3 reads CASSLVSGSGANVLTF. CDR3 coding DNA: TGTGCCAGCAGTTTAGTCTCAGGGTCTGGGGCCAACGTCCTGACTTTC.

The chain joins TRBV28 to TRBJ1-6, with 9 bases that match TRBD1. Trimming at V came to 5 bases and at J to 10 bases, leaving 6 bases not matched to a gene. This CDR3 spans 14 amino acids. Germline CDR1 is MDHEN and CDR2 is SYDVKM. The CDR3 region is CASSRDRGESPLHF. In DNA, the CDR3 is TGTGCCAGCAGTCGCGACAGGGGGGAGTCACCCCTCCACTTT.

The gene calls are TRBV6-5 and TRBJ2-5; D is unresolved. V was trimmed by 5 bases and J by 5 bases, leaving 12 bases between them. The germline V gene has CDR1 MNHEY and CDR2 SVGAGI. The CDR3 has 13 amino acids. CDR3 loop: CASSLPPKETQYF. The CDR3, as DNA: TGTGCCAGCAGTCTACCCCCCAAGGAGACCCAGTACTTC.

In its sample, this clonotype was seen a few times. This chain uses TRBV6-5 with TRBJ1-2; no clear D gene. The CDR3 totals 13 residues. The germline V and J ends were trimmed by 0 bases and 3 bases, with 5 bases remaining between them. CDR1 and CDR2 (germline): MNHEY, SVGAGI. The CDR3 nucleotides read TGTGCCAGCAGTTACTCTACCGACTATGGCTACACCTTC. Amino acids: CASSYSTDYGYTF.

With regard to this clonotype: An end of the junction does not agree with germline; a read error may underlie this. The V and J genes are TRBV7-2 and TRBJ2-7, with TRBD2 matching over 10 bases. Germline lookup yields CDR1 SGHTA and CDR2 FQGNSA. The CDR3 spans 15 residues. CDR3 loop: CASSHIAGGPYEQYF. In DNA, the CDR3 is TGCGCCAGCAGCCACATAGCGGGGGGCCCCTACGAGCAGTACTTC.

This clonotype was recorded at least ten times. This sequence joins TRBV6-2 or TRBV6-3 and TRBJ1-1; no clear D. This CDR3 contains 15 residues. Trimming shortened V by 2 bases and J by 2 bases, and 12 bases separated the two germline ends. Germline CDR1 and CDR2: MNHEY and SVGEGT. This CDR3 is CASSYRQPGNTEAFF. CDR3 in DNA: TGTGCCAGCAGTTACCGTCAGCCCGGCAACACTGAAGCTTTCTTT.

To note about this clonotype: A read error may produce the germline difference seen at one junction end. The rearrangement joins TRBV24-1 to TRBJ2-5, with 10 bases that match TRBD1. Germline values: CDR1 KGHDR, CDR2 SFDVKD. CDR3 length: 15 residues. For the CDR3, the DNA is TGTGCCAGCAGTCGACCGGGACAGGGGACTGGGACCCAGTACTTC. Translated: CASSRPGQGTGTQYF.

The chain uses TRBV15 and TRBJ1-3; D call uncertain. V lost 0 bases and J 0 bases, leaving 9 bases between the germline ends. CDR3 length: 16 residues. Germline CDR1 is LNHNV and CDR2 is YYDKDF (reference sequence). The CDR3 region has the DNA TGTGCCACCAGCAGAGATCCCCATACCTCTGGAAACACCATATATTTT. Translation: CATSRDPHTSGNTIYF. The full variable domain, its missing parts supplied by reference TRBV15 and TRBJ1-3, is DAMVIQNPRYQVTQFGKPVTLSCSQTLNHNVMYWYQQKSSQAPKLLFHYYDKDFNNEADTPDNFQSRRPNTSFCFLDIRSPGLGDTAMYLCATSRDPHTSGNTIYFGEGSWLTVV.

This chain joins TRBV6-5 and TRBJ1-3, with D hard to call. This CDR3 is built from 16 residues. Trimming took 0 bases from V and 0 from J, leaving 9 bases between them. Germline V lookup: CDR1 MNHEY, CDR2 SVGAGI. DNA of the CDR3: TGTGCCAGCAGTTACTCAGCAGATTACTCTGGAAACACCATATATTTT. This gives the protein CASSYSADYSGNTIYF.

In regard to this clonotype: An end of the junction differs from the germline gene, which may be a read error. This sequence joins TRBV7-9 and TRBJ2-7, with no clear D. The CDR3 is 15 residues long. Germline-derived CDR1 and CDR2 are SEHNR and FQNEAQ (reference sequence). The chain's CDR3 is CASSRSGTPPSEQYF. Here the CDR3 DNA reads TGCGCCAGCAGCCGATCCGGTACCCCCCCCTCCGAGCAGTACTTC. The whole variable domain, filled in from reference TRBV7-9 and TRBJ2-7, reads DTGVSQNPRHKITKRGQNVTFRCDPISEHNRLYWYRQTLGQGPEFLTYFQNEAQLEKSRLLSDRFSAERPKGSFSTLEIQRTEQGDSAMYLCASSRSGTPPSEQYFGPGTRLTVT.

The chain combines TRBV12-3 or TRBV12-4 with TRBJ1-4, with D unresolved. V lost 5 bases and J 0 bases, leaving 10 bases between the germline ends. The CDR3 has 15 residues. CDR3 DNA sequence: TGTGCCAGCAGTCTTGGACGGTCAACTAATGAAAAACTGTTTTTT. This translates into CASSLGRSTNEKLFF.

The rearrangement links TRBV19 to TRBJ2-7; D not certain. The ends were cut back, 3 bases at V and 3 bases at J, with 12 bases in the middle. This CDR3 is built from 14 residues. From germline, CDR1 is LNHDA and CDR2 SQIVND (reference sequence). The CDR3 nucleotides read TGTGCCAGTAGTATCACCCCTTATGGCTACGAGCAGTACTTC. Amino acid sequence: CASSITPYGYEQYF.

Worth noting for this clonotype: The limits of the CDR3 on the DNA are not certain, so only TCRdb's listed CDR3 is given. J is TRBJ1-4 and V is TRBV7-2. 15 amino acids form the CDR3, both terminal residues included. Germline lookup yields CDR1 SGHTA and CDR2 FQGNSA. CDR3 loop: CASSYLADGMKNCFF.

The chain uses TRBV5-1 and TRBJ2-7; TRBD2 matches 8 bases. CDR3 length: 14 residues. V was pared by 0 bases and J by 6 bases, with 5 bases of the junction left unmatched. The V gene's germline CDR1 is SGHRS and CDR2 YFSETQ. The CDR3 bases are TGCGCCAGCAGCTTGGGACTAGCGAGAGCCGAGCAGTACTTC. Protein sequence: CASSLGLARAEQYF.

In this sample, this clonotype turned up many times. V gene TRBV29-1 combines with J gene TRBJ1-1; unclear D gene. The CDR3 spans 12 residues. The germline V gene encodes CDR1 SQVTM and CDR2 ANQGSEA. The V end lost 6 bases, the J end lost 1 base, and 9 bases lay between the germline ends. The DNA of the CDR3 is TGCAGCGTCAGGAGGCAGAACACTGAAGCTTTCTTT. Protein sequence: CSVRRQNTEAFF.

This sequence joins TRBV5-1 and TRBJ1-5; unclear D gene. This CDR3 is built from 13 residues. Per germline, CDR1 SGHRS and CDR2 YFSETQ. Trimming removed 3 bases at V and 3 bases at J, with 7 bases between. Here the CDR3 DNA reads TGCGCCAGCAGCTCGGAGTCCAATCAGCCCCAGCATTTT. Translating gives CASSSESNQPQHF.

This chain links TRBV7-3 with TRBJ2-7; 9 positions match TRBD2. Looked up from germline, CDR1 is SGHTA and CDR2 is FQGTGA. This CDR3 is 16 amino acids long. The V and J ends lost 5 bases and 2 bases, in that order; junction bases with no gene match: 10. In nucleotides, the CDR3 is TGTGCCAGCAGCGGGGGTAGCGGGAGTACCACCTACGAGCAGTACTTC. Its protein is CASSGGSGSTTYEQYF.

This clonotype was counted ten times or more. The rearrangement links TRBV7-2 to TRBJ1-2; D is unclear. V was pared by 2 bases and J by 5 bases, with 9 bases between. Germline assignment: CDR1 SGHTA and CDR2 FQGNSA. The CDR3 spans 13 residues. CDR3 loop: CASSLSAEYGYTF. The CDR3 DNA follows: TGTGCCAGCAGCTTAAGCGCGGAATATGGCTACACCTTC. Filled out from reference TRBV7-2 and TRBJ1-2, the complete variable domain reads GAGVSQSPSNKVTEKGKDVELRCDPISGHTALYWYRQSLGQGLEFLIYFQGNSAPDKSGLPSDRFSAERTGGSVSTLTIQRTQQEDSAVYLCASSLSAEYGYTFGSGTRLTVV.